This TCR beta chain is drawn from a study of Graves' ophthalmopathy and Graves' hyperthyroidism. CDR1 and CDR2 from the germline V gene are DFQATT and SNEGSKA (reference sequence). V was trimmed by 3 bases and J by 3 bases, leaving 6 bases between them. The CDR3 has 11 amino acids. RNA transcripts provided the template for amplifying TCR beta CDR3 regions. The library came from an HTBI-primed first-round RT-PCR and a second-round multiplex PCR. Each CDR3 protein is one row after TCRdb ran MiXCR on the multiplex PCR reads. The table has 600,000 to 950,000 distinct CDR3 sequences, approximately 40% seen once. This clonotype appeared many times.

The receptor was isolated from an adult man with Graves' ophthalmopathy. V usage is TRBV20-1 and J usage is TRBJ2-7, with a tentative D call TRBD2 (5 bases). Sequences were obtained from peripheral blood. This CDR3 is CSARGSYEQYF. CDR3 sequence (DNA): TGCAGTGCTAGGGGGAGCTACGAGCAGTACTTC.